These T cell receptor beta chains were read from a single sample in a study of STAT3 mutations in large granular lymphocyte leukemia. Data came from immunoSEQ multiplex PCR; TCRdb stores just in-frame clones and leaves some out. Seen here are about 9,300 clones, approximately 90% observed once, and the top ten hold 84%. Sequenced input: peripheral blood mononuclear cells. Every receptor here comes from a man at least 80 years old with T-cell large granular lymphocyte leukemia. Some clones in this sample may be carry-over from other donors' samples. Each CDR3 is given with its conserved first and last residue. D genes are given only for firm matches. Clone size is shown for a subset of rows, as once, few, many or a class of expanded clone.

.	.	TRBV6-1	TRBJ1-5	TGTGCCAGCGTCCCGGGCGGCACCGCCAATCAGCCCCAGCATTTT	CASVPGGTANQPQHF
.	.	TRBV7-9	TRBJ1-1	TGTGCCAGCAGCTTAGGAACCGCAGGGAGCACTGAAGCTTTCTTT	CASSLGTAGSTEAFF
TRBD2	once	TRBV30	TRBJ2-2	TGTGCCTGGAGTGTAAGGGGCACGGGACTAGTTAGCACCGGGGAGCTGTTTTTT	CAWSVRGTGLVSTGELFF
.	.	TRBV15	TRBJ1-2	TGTGCCACCAGGGAGCGGGCAGGGTCGGGCTACACCTTC	CATRERAGSGYTF
.	few	TRBV28	TRBJ2-7	TGTGCCAGCAGTTCCCCGGGACGGCTCTCCTACGAGCAGTACTTC	CASSSPGRLSYEQYF
.	.	TRBV9	TRBJ2-7	TGTGCCAGCAGCGTAGAATTAGTAAGCGGTGAGCAGTACTTC	CASSVELVSGEQYF
TRBD1	.	TRBV25-1	TRBJ2-7	TGTGCCAGCAGTGGATCAGGGACAGGGGGCTTGAGAGGGGAGCAGTACTTC	CASSGSGTGGLRGEQYF
.	.	TRBV27	TRBJ1-1	TGTGCCAGCAGTATAAGCAGGGCGGTGTGGACTGAAGCTTTCTTT	CASSISRAVWTEAFF
.	.	TRBV18	TRBJ2-4	TGTGCCAGCTCACCTGCTCAGTTACTTTCCAAAAACATTCAGTACTTC	CASSPAQLLSKNIQYF
.	.	TRBV5-1	TRBJ1-4	TGCGCCAGCAGCTTAAGTACATCGACCCGTTCAACTAATGAAAAACTGTTTTTT	CASSLSTSTRSTNEKLFF
.	.	TRBV5-5	TRBJ1-4	TGTGCCAGCAGCCGTATCCCCGGCTGGGAGAAGAAACTGTTTTTT	CASSRIPGWEKKLFF
TRBD1	few	TRBV7-9	TRBJ1-4	TGTGCCAGCAGTTCGGACAGGATTGAAAAACTGTTTTTT	CASSSDRIEKLFF
.	.	TRBV29-1	TRBJ2-2	TGCAGCGTTGGACTGCATAACACCGGGGAGCTGTTTTTT	CSVGLHNTGELFF
.	.	TRBV6-5	TRBJ1-2	TGTGCCAGCAGTTACTCGACCCAGGGCGGGTATGGCTACACCTTC	CASSYSTQGGYGYTF
TRBD1	.	TRBV28	TRBJ2-2	TGTGCCAGCACCACAGCCGGGACAGTGAATATCGGGGAGCTGTTTTTT	CASTTAGTVNIGELFF